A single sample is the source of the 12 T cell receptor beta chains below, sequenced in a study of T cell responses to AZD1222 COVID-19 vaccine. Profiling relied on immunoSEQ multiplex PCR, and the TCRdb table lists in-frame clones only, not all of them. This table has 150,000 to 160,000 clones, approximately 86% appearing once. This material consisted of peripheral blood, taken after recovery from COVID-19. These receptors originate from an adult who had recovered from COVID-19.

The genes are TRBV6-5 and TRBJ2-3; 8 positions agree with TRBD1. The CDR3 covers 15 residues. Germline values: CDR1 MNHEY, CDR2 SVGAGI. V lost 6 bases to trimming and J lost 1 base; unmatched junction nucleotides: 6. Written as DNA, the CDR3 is TGTGCCAGCAGCCTACAGGGGGGCCGCACAGATACGCAGTATTTT. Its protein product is CASSLQGGRTDTQYF.

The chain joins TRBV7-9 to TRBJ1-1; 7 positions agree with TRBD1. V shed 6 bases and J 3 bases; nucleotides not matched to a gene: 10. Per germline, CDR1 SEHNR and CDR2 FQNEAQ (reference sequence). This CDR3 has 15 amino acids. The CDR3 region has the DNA TGTGCCAGCAGTAACAAGGGGGCAGGCGACACTGAAGCTTTCTTT. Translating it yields CASSNKGAGDTEAFF. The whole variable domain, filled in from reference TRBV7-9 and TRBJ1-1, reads DTGVSQNPRHKITKRGQNVTFRCDPISEHNRLYWYRQTLGQGPEFLTYFQNEAQLEKSRLLSDRFSAERPKGSFSTLEIQRTEQGDSAMYLCASSNKGAGDTEAFFGQGTRLTVV.

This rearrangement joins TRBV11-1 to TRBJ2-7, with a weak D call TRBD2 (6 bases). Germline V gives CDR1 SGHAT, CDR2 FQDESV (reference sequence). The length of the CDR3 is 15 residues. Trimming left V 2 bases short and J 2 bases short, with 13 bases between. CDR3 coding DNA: TGTGCCAGCAGCTTATCGGCTAGCGTTCCCTACGAGCAGTACTTC. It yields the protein CASSLSASVPYEQYF.

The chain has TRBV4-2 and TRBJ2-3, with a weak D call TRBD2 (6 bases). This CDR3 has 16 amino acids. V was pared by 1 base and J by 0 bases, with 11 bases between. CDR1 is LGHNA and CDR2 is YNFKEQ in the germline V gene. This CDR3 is CASSQVAGPSTDTQYF. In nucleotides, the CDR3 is TGTGCCAGCAGCCAAGTTGCGGGGCCCAGCACAGATACGCAGTATTTT.

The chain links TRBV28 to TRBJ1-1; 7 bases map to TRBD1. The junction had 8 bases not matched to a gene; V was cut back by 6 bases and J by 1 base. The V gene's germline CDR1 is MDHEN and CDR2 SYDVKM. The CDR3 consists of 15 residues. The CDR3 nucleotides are TGTGCCAGCAGCGAAGGACAGGCGAAGAACACTGAAGCTTTCTTT. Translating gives CASSEGQAKNTEAFF.

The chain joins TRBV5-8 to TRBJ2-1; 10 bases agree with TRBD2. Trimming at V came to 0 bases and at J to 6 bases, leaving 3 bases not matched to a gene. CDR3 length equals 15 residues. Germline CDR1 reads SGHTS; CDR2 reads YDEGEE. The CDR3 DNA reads TGTGCCAGCAGCTTGGGGACTAGCGGATTCAATGAGCAGTTCTTC. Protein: CASSLGTSGFNEQFF.

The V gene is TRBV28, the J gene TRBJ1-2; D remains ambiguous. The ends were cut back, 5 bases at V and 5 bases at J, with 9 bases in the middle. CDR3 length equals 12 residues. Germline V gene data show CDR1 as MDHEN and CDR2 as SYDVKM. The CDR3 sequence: CASSATVYGYTF. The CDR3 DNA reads TGTGCCAGCAGTGCGACCGTTTATGGCTACACCTTC.

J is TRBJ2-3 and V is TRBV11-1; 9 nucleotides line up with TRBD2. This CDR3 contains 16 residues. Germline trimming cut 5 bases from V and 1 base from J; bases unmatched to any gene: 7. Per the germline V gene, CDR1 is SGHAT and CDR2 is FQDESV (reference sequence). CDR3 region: CASSPSSGTRTDTQYF. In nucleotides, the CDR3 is TGTGCCAGCAGCCCATCTAGCGGGACTCGCACAGATACGCAGTATTTT.

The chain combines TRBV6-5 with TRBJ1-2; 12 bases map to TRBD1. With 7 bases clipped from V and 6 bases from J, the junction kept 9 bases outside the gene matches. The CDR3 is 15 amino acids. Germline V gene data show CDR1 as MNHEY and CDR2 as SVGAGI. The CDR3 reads CASTLWGQGADGYTF. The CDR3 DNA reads TGTGCCAGCACTTTGTGGGGACAGGGGGCAGATGGCTACACCTTC.

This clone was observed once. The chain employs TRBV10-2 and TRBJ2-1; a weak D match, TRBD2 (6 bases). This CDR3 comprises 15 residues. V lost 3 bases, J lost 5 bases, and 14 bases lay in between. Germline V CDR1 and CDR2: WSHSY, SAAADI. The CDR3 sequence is CASSDYGGIDNEQFF. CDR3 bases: TGCGCCAGCAGTGATTACGGAGGGATTGACAATGAGCAGTTCTTC.

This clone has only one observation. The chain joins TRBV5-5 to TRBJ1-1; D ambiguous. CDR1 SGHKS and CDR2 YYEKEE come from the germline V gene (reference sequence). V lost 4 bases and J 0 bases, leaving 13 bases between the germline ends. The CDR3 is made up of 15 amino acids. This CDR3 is CASSSTGLLNTEAFF. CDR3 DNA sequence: TGTGCCAGCAGCAGCACCGGACTGCTGAACACTGAAGCTTTCTTT.

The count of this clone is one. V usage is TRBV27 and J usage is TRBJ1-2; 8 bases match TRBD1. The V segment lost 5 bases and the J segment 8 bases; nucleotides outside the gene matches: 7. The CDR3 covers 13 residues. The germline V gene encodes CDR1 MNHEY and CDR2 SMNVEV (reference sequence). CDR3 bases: TGTGCCAGCAGTAACAGGGGGGGTAGCGGCTACACCTTC. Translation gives CASSNRGGSGYTF.